Sequencing of this TCR beta chain was carried out in a study of response to subunit inactivated influenza vaccine. Each CDR3 protein is one row after TCRdb ran MiXCR on the RT-PCR reads. The table shows a few hundred thousand distinct CDR3 sequences, with 10% to 12% occurring only once. There are 12 residues in the CDR3. The germline CDR1 and CDR2 sequences are MDHEN and SYDVKM. Losses at the gene ends were 10 bases for V and 4 bases for J; bases not matched to a gene: 6. These same records also appear under a second study, on T cells expressing NK-cell markers. That work states: Researchers built TCR beta cDNA using 5'RACE template switching with UMIs. Cells sorted as CD3+CD56+NKG2C+, CD3+CD56+NKG2C- and CD3+CD56-NKG2C+ T cells supplied the TCR beta repertoires. Over 5 donors showed dominant NKG2C+ clonotypes comprising about 1.0-7.0% of their CD8+ T cells. Whether expanded NKG2C+ T cell clones were HCMV-specific remained unclear.

This clonotype was sampled from a man over 45 who received an inactivated influenza vaccine. The sample was PBMCs from blood, taken on the day of vaccination. The V call is TRBV28, the J call TRBJ2-7; 8 bases are shared with TRBD1. This CDR3 reads CATTGGPYEQYF. In DNA, the CDR3 is TGTGCCACCACAGGGGGTCCTTACGAGCAGTACTTC.